The entry that follows covers one TCR beta chain sequence. The antigen is unknown. This CDR3 is 11 amino acids long. In germline, CDR1 is MNHEY, CDR2 SMNVEV (reference sequence). Deletions cut 5 bases from V and 2 bases from J, with 1 base between. The data belong to a study of OX40 agonist ivuxolimab in advanced cancers. Regarding the study as a whole: The CD4+ and CD8+ T cells in the blood had expanded clonally by week 6 at 0.1 to 3.0 mg/kg. Averaging showed that CD8+ T cells had more expanded clones than CD4+ did.

The method was immunoSEQ multiplex PCR; TCRdb's version includes in-frame clones alone and lacks a portion of them. The sample has 70,000 to 90,000 clones; about 89% are singletons. The J gene is TRBJ2-1, the V gene TRBV27; unclear D gene. The sequenced sample was CD4+ or CD8+ T cells sorted from blood, obtained in a trial of the OX40 agonist ivuxolimab. The clonotype was recovered from an adult with an advanced solid tumor such as melanoma, head and neck, liver or kidney cancer. This chain's CDR3 is CASSAYNEQFF. CDR3 nucleotides: TGTGCCAGCAGTGCCTACAATGAGCAGTTCTTC.